This section outlines one T cell receptor (beta chain) sequence together with its context. The sample comes from a study of CD8 T cells in Susac syndrome. After extraction with the RNeasy kit, about 0.45 to 1 ug of the RNA was reverse transcribed using random hexamers. Via MiXCR, TCRdb re-called the immunoSEQ multiplex PCR reads, giving one row per CDR3 protein. In the table there are 330,000 or so distinct CDR3 sequences, 65% to 90% of which are singletons. The germline V gene encodes CDR1 SEHNR and CDR2 FQNEAQ (reference sequence). Deletions cut 5 bases from V and 0 bases from J, with 15 bases between. The CDR3 is 16 residues long.

The clonotype was recovered from a human donor with multiple sclerosis. Material: CD8+ T cells from PBMCs. The V call is TRBV7-9, the J call TRBJ2-3; D not certain. CDR3 loop: CASSQTSGSSTDTQYF. The CDR3 DNA sequence: TGTGCCAGCAGCCAGACCTCGGGTTCTAGCACAGATACGCAGTATTTT.